The rows below give T cell receptor beta chains drawn from one sample of a study of vaccination and CD4 T cells after COVID-19. TCRdb redid the calling of the PCR reads with MiXCR, one entry per CDR3 protein. This repertoire shows about 21,000 distinct CDR3 sequences, less than 50% found once; its top ten account for 5%. These receptors are not linked to any known antigen. This specimen consisted of CD4+ T cells from blood, cultured in vitro, obtained before SARS-CoV-2 vaccination. The receptor set was obtained from a human donor who had recovered from COVID-19. Each CDR3 is given with its conserved first and last residue. The D gene is left open where the match is weak. The size field is filled for only some rows; it gives once, few, many or a size class.

D gene: NA
clone size: few
V gene: TRBV7-9
J gene: TRBJ2-1
CDR3 protein: CASIEGSYNEQFF
CDR3 DNA: TGTGCCAGCATAGAGGGTTCCTACAATGAGCAGTTCTTC

D gene: NA
clone size: once
V gene: TRBV6-1
J gene: TRBJ2-7
CDR3 protein: CASSWGITGTSSYEQYF
CDR3 DNA: TGTGCCAGCTCATGGGGTATTACAGGGACCAGCTCCTACGAGCAGTACTTC

D gene: TRBD1
clone size: few
V gene: TRBV20-1
J gene: TRBJ1-3
CDR3 protein: CSAPSTGGRNTIYF
CDR3 DNA: TGCAGTGCGCCTTCTACAGGGGGTAGAAACACCATATATTTT

D gene: NA
clone size: few
V gene: TRBV2
J gene: TRBJ1-5
CDR3 protein: CASSQLRGSEPQHF
CDR3 DNA: TGTGCCAGCAGTCAACTCAGGGGATCAGAGCCCCAGCATTTT

D gene: NA
clone size: NA
V gene: TRBV9
J gene: TRBJ1-6
CDR3 protein: CASSVGTPNSPLHF
CDR3 DNA: TGTGCCAGCAGCGTAGGGACACCGAATTCACCCCTCCACTTT

D gene: NA
clone size: NA
V gene: TRBV6-1
J gene: TRBJ2-1
CDR3 protein: CASSEEGIAYNEQFF
CDR3 DNA: TGTGCCAGCAGTGAGGAGGGCATAGCCTACAATGAGCAGTTCTTC

D gene: TRBD1
clone size: NA
V gene: TRBV7-9
J gene: TRBJ2-5
CDR3 protein: CASSLRDRAETQYF
CDR3 DNA: TGTGCCAGCAGCTTGCGGGACAGGGCAGAGACCCAGTACTTC

D gene: TRBD2
clone size: NA
V gene: TRBV6-2/TRBV6-3
J gene: TRBJ2-7
CDR3 protein: CASSYSRLAGGPNEQYF
CDR3 DNA: TGTGCCAGCAGTTACTCCAGACTAGCGGGAGGTCCCAACGAGCAGTACTTC

D gene: NA
clone size: few
V gene: TRBV7-8
J gene: TRBJ2-5
CDR3 protein: CASSRGRVQETQYF
CDR3 DNA: TGTGCCAGCAGCAGGGGGAGGGTTCAAGAGACCCAGTACTTC

D gene: NA
clone size: few
V gene: TRBV20-1
J gene: TRBJ2-7
CDR3 protein: CSARDRAGTGYEQYF
CDR3 DNA: TGCAGTGCTAGAGACAGGGCGGGAACGGGCTACGAGCAGTACTTC

D gene: TRBD1
clone size: NA
V gene: TRBV12-3/TRBV12-4
J gene: TRBJ2-7
CDR3 protein: CASSWGTGSNEQYF
CDR3 DNA: TGTGCCAGCAGTTGGGGGACAGGGAGCAACGAGCAGTACTTC

D gene: NA
clone size: NA
V gene: TRBV6-1
J gene: TRBJ1-1
CDR3 protein: CASSEMRTGPEAFF
CDR3 DNA: TGTGCCAGCAGTGAAATGAGAACGGGCCCTGAAGCTTTCTTT

D gene: NA
clone size: NA
V gene: TRBV28
J gene: TRBJ1-1
CDR3 protein: CASSPAPGSVTEAFF
CDR3 DNA: TGTGCCAGCTCCCCCGCGCCAGGGTCGGTCACTGAAGCTTTCTTT

D gene: NA
clone size: NA
V gene: TRBV4-1
J gene: TRBJ1-2
CDR3 protein: CASSQGRGGRFYGYTF
CDR3 DNA: TGCGCCAGCAGCCAAGGGAGGGGGGGGCGCTTCTATGGCTACACCTTC

D gene: NA
clone size: few
V gene: TRBV19
J gene: TRBJ1-1
CDR3 protein: CASGGPNTEAFF
CDR3 DNA: TGTGCCAGTGGGGGGCCGAACACTGAAGCTTTCTTT

D gene: NA
clone size: NA
V gene: TRBV30
J gene: TRBJ1-2
CDR3 protein: CAWTFRGTYGYTF
CDR3 DNA: TGTGCCTGGACCTTCCGGGGGACTTATGGCTACACCTTC

D gene: NA
clone size: NA
V gene: TRBV19
J gene: TRBJ1-2
CDR3 protein: CASRLNYGYTF
CDR3 DNA: TGTGCCAGTAGATTAAACTATGGCTACACCTTC

D gene: NA
clone size: few
V gene: TRBV5-1
J gene: TRBJ2-1
CDR3 protein: CASSLAGTLGQFF
CDR3 DNA: TGCGCCAGCAGCCTCGCAGGGACCCTGGGGCAGTTCTTC

D gene: NA
clone size: NA
V gene: TRBV27
J gene: TRBJ1-2
CDR3 protein: CASSFGDNYGYTF
CDR3 DNA: TGTGCCAGCAGTTTCGGGGATAACTATGGCTACACCTTC

D gene: NA
clone size: NA
V gene: TRBV29-1
J gene: TRBJ1-6
CDR3 protein: CSVALAGRDSPLHF
CDR3 DNA: TGCAGCGTTGCTCTCGCAGGGAGGGATTCACCCCTCCACTTT

D gene: NA
clone size: NA
V gene: TRBV19
J gene: TRBJ2-6
CDR3 protein: CASSPRGPGANVLTF
CDR3 DNA: TGTGCCAGTAGTCCCCGGGGGCCTGGGGCCAACGTCCTGACTTTC

D gene: TRBD1
clone size: few
V gene: TRBV25-1
J gene: TRBJ2-4
CDR3 protein: CASADRVMNIQYF
CDR3 DNA: TGTGCCAGCGCCGACAGGGTGATGAACATTCAGTACTTC

D gene: TRBD1
clone size: few
V gene: TRBV29-1
J gene: TRBJ1-2
CDR3 protein: CSVLRDRGHGYTF
CDR3 DNA: TGCAGCGTACTCCGGGACAGGGGCCATGGCTACACCTTC

D gene: NA
clone size: NA
V gene: TRBV10-3
J gene: TRBJ2-1
CDR3 protein: CAIDSGAYDEQFF
CDR3 DNA: TGTGCCATCGACTCCGGGGCCTATGATGAGCAGTTCTTC

D gene: NA
clone size: NA
V gene: TRBV20-1
J gene: TRBJ1-1
CDR3 protein: CSAREGTEAFF
CDR3 DNA: TGCAGCGCTCGGGAGGGCACTGAAGCTTTCTTT

D gene: NA
clone size: NA
V gene: TRBV6-1
J gene: TRBJ2-5
CDR3 protein: CASSEMWGRQETQYF
CDR3 DNA: TGTGCCAGCAGTGAAATGTGGGGGAGACAAGAGACCCAGTACTTC

D gene: NA
clone size: few
V gene: TRBV19
J gene: TRBJ2-3
CDR3 protein: CASSMSLNPFLGTLSDTQYF
CDR3 DNA: TGTGCCAGTAGTATGTCGTTGAATCCCTTCCTCGGGACATTATCAGATACGCAGTATTTT

D gene: NA
clone size: NA
V gene: TRBV7-2
J gene: TRBJ1-1
CDR3 protein: CASSLGGGTEAFF
CDR3 DNA: TGTGCCAGCAGCTTAGGAGGGGGAACTGAAGCTTTCTTT

D gene: NA
clone size: few
V gene: TRBV6-5
J gene: TRBJ1-2
CDR3 protein: CASSSQSRSLYGYTF
CDR3 DNA: TGTGCCAGCAGTTCGCAAAGCCGCTCCCTCTATGGCTACACCTTC

D gene: NA
clone size: NA
V gene: TRBV20-1
J gene: TRBJ1-6
CDR3 protein: CSASSQGSAARHSPLHF
CDR3 DNA: TGCAGTGCTAGTAGCCAGGGATCGGCAGCGAGACATTCACCCCTCCACTTT

D gene: TRBD2
clone size: NA
V gene: TRBV12-3/TRBV12-4
J gene: TRBJ2-3
CDR3 protein: CASTTGRAIDTQYF
CDR3 DNA: TGTGCCAGCACTACCGGGAGGGCCATAGATACGCAGTATTTT

D gene: NA
clone size: NA
V gene: TRBV4-1
J gene: TRBJ1-2
CDR3 protein: CASSREWTARYGYTF
CDR3 DNA: TGCGCCAGCAGCCGGGAATGGACAGCCCGCTATGGCTACACCTTC

D gene: NA
clone size: NA
V gene: TRBV6-1
J gene: TRBJ2-1
CDR3 protein: CASTLTEITKVQFF
CDR3 DNA: TGTGCCAGCACCTTGACGGAGATAACAAAGGTGCAGTTCTTC

D gene: TRBD2
clone size: NA
V gene: TRBV6-5
J gene: TRBJ2-1
CDR3 protein: CASSYPSTSGGDNEQFF
CDR3 DNA: TGTGCCAGCAGTTACCCCTCGACTAGCGGGGGGGATAATGAGCAGTTCTTC

D gene: NA
clone size: once
V gene: TRBV28
J gene: TRBJ1-1
CDR3 protein: CASRAAGTLNTEAFF
CDR3 DNA: TGTGCCAGCAGGGCCGCTGGGACACTGAACACTGAAGCTTTCTTT

D gene: NA
clone size: NA
V gene: TRBV5-6
J gene: TRBJ1-1
CDR3 protein: CASSPTPVNTEAFF
CDR3 DNA: TGTGCCAGCAGCCCGACCCCAGTGAACACTGAAGCTTTCTTT

D gene: NA
clone size: NA
V gene: TRBV6-2/TRBV6-3
J gene: TRBJ2-7
CDR3 protein: CASRPRRDFSYEQYF
CDR3 DNA: TGTGCCAGCAGACCCCGCCGGGACTTCTCCTACGAGCAGTACTTC

D gene: NA
clone size: NA
V gene: TRBV20-1
J gene: TRBJ2-7
CDR3 protein: CSAARQGYEQYF
CDR3 DNA: TGCAGTGCCGCCCGTCAGGGGTACGAGCAGTACTTC

D gene: NA
clone size: NA
V gene: TRBV7-2
J gene: TRBJ1-1
CDR3 protein: CASSTGGVNTEAFF
CDR3 DNA: TGTGCCAGCAGCACCGGCGGGGTGAACACTGAAGCTTTCTTT

D gene: TRBD2
clone size: NA
V gene: TRBV6-1
J gene: TRBJ2-5
CDR3 protein: CAISESGGGGDVTQYF
CDR3 DNA: TGTGCCATCAGTGAGTCAGGAGGCGGGGGGGATGTGACCCAGTACTTC

D gene: TRBD1
clone size: medium-sized
V gene: TRBV7-2
J gene: TRBJ1-5
CDR3 protein: CASSGQGNGNQPQHF
CDR3 DNA: TGTGCCAGCAGCGGACAGGGAAACGGCAATCAGCCCCAGCATTTT

D gene: NA
clone size: few
V gene: TRBV21-1
J gene: TRBJ1-1
CDR3 protein: CASSKGRGDEAFF
CDR3 DNA: TGTGCCAGCAGCAAAGGGAGGGGGGATGAAGCTTTCTTT

D gene: NA
clone size: NA
V gene: TRBV4-1
J gene: TRBJ1-1
CDR3 protein: CASSQDTFSGGQTEAFF
CDR3 DNA: TGCGCCAGCAGCCAAGATACGTTCTCTGGAGGACAGACTGAAGCTTTCTTT

D gene: NA
clone size: few
V gene: TRBV20-1
J gene: TRBJ2-6
CDR3 protein: CSASISGANVLTF
CDR3 DNA: TGCAGTGCTAGCATATCTGGGGCCAACGTCCTGACTTTC

D gene: NA
clone size: NA
V gene: TRBV7-2
J gene: TRBJ2-2
CDR3 protein: CASVTGTYTGELFF
CDR3 DNA: TGTGCCAGCGTGACAGGAACTTACACCGGGGAGCTGTTTTTT

D gene: TRBD1
clone size: few
V gene: TRBV20-1
J gene: TRBJ1-5
CDR3 protein: CSAGVGQGRQPQHF
CDR3 DNA: TGCAGTGCTGGAGTAGGACAGGGTCGACAGCCCCAGCATTTT

D gene: NA
clone size: NA
V gene: TRBV5-6
J gene: TRBJ1-1
CDR3 protein: CASSSRQMTSTEAFF
CDR3 DNA: TGTGCCAGCAGCTCACGGCAGATGACATCCACTGAAGCTTTCTTT

D gene: NA
clone size: few
V gene: TRBV6-4
J gene: TRBJ2-2
CDR3 protein: CASSGGNTGELFF
CDR3 DNA: TGTGCCAGCAGTGGAGGGAACACCGGGGAGCTGTTTTTT

D gene: TRBD2
clone size: NA
V gene: TRBV7-7
J gene: TRBJ2-5
CDR3 protein: CASSEGKVAGGQETQYF
CDR3 DNA: TGTGCCAGCAGCGAGGGGAAGGTAGCGGGAGGACAAGAGACCCAGTACTTC

D gene: TRBD2
clone size: NA
V gene: TRBV4-1
J gene: TRBJ2-6
CDR3 protein: CASSQGLLAGGLGANVLTF
CDR3 DNA: TGCGCCAGCAGCCAAGGTCTCTTAGCGGGGGGGCTTGGGGCCAACGTCCTGACTTTC